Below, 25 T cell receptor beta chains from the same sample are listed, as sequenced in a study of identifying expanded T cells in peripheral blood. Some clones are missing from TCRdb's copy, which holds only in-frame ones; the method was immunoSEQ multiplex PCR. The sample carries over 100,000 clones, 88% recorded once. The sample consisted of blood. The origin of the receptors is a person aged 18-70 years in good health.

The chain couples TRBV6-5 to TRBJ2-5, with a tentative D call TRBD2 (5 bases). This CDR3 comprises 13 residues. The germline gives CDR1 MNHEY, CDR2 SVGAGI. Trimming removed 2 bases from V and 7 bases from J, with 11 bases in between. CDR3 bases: TGTGCCAGCAGTTACGGCGGAGGTGGGACCCAGTACTTC. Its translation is CASSYGGGGTQYF.

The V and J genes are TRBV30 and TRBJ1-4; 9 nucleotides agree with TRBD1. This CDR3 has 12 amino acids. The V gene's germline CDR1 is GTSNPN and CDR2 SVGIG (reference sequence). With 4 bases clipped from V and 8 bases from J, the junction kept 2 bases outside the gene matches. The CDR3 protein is CAWNRGREKLFF. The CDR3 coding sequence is TGTGCCTGGAACAGGGGGCGGGAAAAACTGTTTTTT.

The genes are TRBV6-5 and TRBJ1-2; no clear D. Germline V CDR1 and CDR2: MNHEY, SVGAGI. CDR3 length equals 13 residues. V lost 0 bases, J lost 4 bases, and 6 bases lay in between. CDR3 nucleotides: TGTGCCAGCAGTTACTCGACTCGCTATGGCTACACCTTC. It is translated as CASSYSTRYGYTF.

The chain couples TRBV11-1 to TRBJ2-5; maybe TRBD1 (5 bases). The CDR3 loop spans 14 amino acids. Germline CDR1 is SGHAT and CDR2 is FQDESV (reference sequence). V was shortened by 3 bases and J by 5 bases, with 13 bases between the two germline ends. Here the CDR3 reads CASSFNQGEETQYF. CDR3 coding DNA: TGTGCCAGCAGCTTTAATCAGGGCGAGGAGACCCAGTACTTC.

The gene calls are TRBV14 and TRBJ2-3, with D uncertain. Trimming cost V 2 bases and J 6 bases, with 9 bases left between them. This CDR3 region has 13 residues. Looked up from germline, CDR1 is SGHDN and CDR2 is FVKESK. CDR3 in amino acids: CASSQLTVDTQYF. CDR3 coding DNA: TGTGCCAGCAGCCAATTGACTGTCGATACGCAGTATTTT.

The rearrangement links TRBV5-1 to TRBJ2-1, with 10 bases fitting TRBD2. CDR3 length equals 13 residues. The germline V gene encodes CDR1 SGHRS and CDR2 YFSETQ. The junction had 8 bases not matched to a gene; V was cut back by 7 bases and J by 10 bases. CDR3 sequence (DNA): TGCGCCAGCCGTCCGGGACTAGCGCTAGAGCAGTTCTTC. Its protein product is CASRPGLALEQFF. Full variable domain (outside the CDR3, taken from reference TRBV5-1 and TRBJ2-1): KAGVTQTPRYLIKTRGQQVTLSCSPISGHRSVSWYQQTPGQGLQFLFEYFSETQRNKGNFPGRFSGRQFSNSRSEMNVSTLELGDSALYLCASRPGLALEQFFGPGTRLTVL.

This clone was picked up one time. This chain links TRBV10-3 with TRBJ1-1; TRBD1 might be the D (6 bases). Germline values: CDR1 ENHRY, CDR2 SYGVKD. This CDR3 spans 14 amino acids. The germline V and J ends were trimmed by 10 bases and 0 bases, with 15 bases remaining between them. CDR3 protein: CATKNTGLNTEAFF. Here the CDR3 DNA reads TGTGCCACCAAAAATACAGGGCTGAACACTGAAGCTTTCTTT.

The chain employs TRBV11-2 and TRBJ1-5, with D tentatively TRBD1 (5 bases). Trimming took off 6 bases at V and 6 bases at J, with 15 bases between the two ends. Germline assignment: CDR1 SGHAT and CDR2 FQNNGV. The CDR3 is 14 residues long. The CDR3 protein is CASSLSGEGQPQHF. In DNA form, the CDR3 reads TGTGCCAGCAGTCTTTCGGGGGAGGGTCAGCCCCAGCATTTT.

The DNA for the CDR3 is TGCGCCAGCAGCTTGTGGGGACAGGCCTCCTACGAGCAGTACTTC. Protein product: CASSLWGQASYEQYF. The J gene is TRBJ2-7, the V gene TRBV5-1, with 8 bases aligning to TRBD1. This CDR3 has 15 residues. The V gene's germline CDR1 is SGHRS and CDR2 YFSETQ. Unmatched junction bases numbered 3, after V lost 1 base and J lost 0 bases.

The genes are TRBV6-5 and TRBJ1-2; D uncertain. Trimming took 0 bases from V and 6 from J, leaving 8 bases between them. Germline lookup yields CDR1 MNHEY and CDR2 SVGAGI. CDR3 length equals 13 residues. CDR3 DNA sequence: TGTGCCAGCAGTTACTCGTCAGGAGATGGCTACACCTTC. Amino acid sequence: CASSYSSGDGYTF.

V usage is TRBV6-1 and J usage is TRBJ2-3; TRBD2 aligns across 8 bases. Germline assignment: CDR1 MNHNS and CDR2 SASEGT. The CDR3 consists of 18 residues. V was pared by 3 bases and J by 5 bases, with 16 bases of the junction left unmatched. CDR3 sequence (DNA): TGTGCCAGCAGTGACCTCCCCGGGACTAGTGGGGGACGAGATACGCAGTATTTT. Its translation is CASSDLPGTSGGRDTQYF.

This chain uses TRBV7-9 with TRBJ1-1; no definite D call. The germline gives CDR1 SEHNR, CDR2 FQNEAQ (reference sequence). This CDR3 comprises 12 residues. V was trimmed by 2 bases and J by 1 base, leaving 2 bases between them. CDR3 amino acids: CASSLWNTEAFF. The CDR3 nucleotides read TGTGCCAGCAGCTTATGGAACACTGAAGCTTTCTTT.

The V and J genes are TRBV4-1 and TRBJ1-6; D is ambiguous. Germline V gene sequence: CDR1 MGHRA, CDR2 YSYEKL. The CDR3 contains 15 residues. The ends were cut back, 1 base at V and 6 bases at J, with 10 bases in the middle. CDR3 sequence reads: CASSQAPGPNSPLHF. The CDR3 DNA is TGCGCCAGCAGCCAAGCCCCCGGTCCTAATTCACCCCTCCACTTT.

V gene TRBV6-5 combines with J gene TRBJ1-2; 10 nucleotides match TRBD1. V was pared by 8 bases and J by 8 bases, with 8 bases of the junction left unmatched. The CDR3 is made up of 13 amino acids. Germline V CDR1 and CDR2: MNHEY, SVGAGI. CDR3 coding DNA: TGTGCCAGCGGGTCCGGGACAGGGGAGGGCTACACCTTC. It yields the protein CASGSGTGEGYTF.

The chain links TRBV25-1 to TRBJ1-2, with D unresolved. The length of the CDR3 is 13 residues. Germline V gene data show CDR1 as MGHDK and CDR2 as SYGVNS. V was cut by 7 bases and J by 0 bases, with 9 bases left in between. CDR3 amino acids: CASTAGSNYGYTF. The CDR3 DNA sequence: TGTGCCAGCACCGCAGGTTCTAACTATGGCTACACCTTC.

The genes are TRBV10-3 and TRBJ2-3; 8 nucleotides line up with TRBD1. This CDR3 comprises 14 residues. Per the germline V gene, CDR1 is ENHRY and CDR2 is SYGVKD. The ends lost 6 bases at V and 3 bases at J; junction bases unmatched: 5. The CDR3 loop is CAIRTGQETDTQYF. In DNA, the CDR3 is TGTGCCATCAGGACGGGACAGGAAACAGATACGCAGTATTTT.

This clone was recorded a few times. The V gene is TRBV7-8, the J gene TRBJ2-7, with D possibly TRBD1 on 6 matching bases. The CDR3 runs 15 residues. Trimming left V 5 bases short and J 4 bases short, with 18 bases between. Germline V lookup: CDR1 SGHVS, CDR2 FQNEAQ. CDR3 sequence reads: CASSPTGSGIYEQYF. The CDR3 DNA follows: TGTGCCAGCAGCCCAACAGGGAGTGGGATATACGAGCAGTACTTC.

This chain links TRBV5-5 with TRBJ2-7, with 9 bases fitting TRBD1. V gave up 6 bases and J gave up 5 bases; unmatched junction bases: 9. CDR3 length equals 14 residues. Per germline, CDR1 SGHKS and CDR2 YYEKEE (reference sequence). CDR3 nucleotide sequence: TGTGCCAGCACCCTTGGACAGGGGACCGACGAGCAGTACTTC. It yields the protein CASTLGQGTDEQYF. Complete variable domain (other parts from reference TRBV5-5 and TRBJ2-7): DAGVTQSPTHLIKTRGQQVTLRCSPISGHKSVSWYQQVLGQGPQFIFQYYEKEERGRGNFPDRFSARQFPNYSSELNVNALLLGDSALYLCASTLGQGTDEQYFGPGTRLTVT.

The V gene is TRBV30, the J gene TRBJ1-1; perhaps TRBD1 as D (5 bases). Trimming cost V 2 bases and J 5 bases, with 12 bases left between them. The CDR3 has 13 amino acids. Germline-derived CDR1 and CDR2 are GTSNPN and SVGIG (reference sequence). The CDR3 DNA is TGTGCCTGGAGTTGGGGGGAAGGAACTGAAGCTTTCTTT. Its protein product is CAWSWGEGTEAFF. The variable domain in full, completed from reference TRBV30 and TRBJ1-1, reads SQTIHQWPATLVQPVGSPLSLECTVEGTSNPNLYWYRQAAGRGLQLLFYSVGIGQISSEVPQNLSASRPQDRQFILSSKKLLLSDSGFYLCAWSWGEGTEAFFGQGTRLTVV.

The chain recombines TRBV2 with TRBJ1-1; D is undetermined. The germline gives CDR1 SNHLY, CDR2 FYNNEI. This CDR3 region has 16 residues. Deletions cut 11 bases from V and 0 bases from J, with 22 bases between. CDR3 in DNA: TGTGCCCAATGGACGGCGGAATCTCTCATGAACACTGAAGCTTTCTTT. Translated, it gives CAQWTAESLMNTEAFF.

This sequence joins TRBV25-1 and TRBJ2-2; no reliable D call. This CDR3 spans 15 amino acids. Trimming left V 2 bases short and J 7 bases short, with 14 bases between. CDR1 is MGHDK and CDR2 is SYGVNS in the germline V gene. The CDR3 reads CASSEEGHAVGELFF. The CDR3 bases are TGTGCCAGCAGTGAAGAAGGTCACGCGGTCGGGGAGCTGTTTTTT.

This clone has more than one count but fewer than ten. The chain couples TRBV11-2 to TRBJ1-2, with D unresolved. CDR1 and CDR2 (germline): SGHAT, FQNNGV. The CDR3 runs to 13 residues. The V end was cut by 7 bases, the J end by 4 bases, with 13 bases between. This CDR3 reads CASTQVDGYGYTF. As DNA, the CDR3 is TGTGCCAGCACCCAAGTGGACGGCTATGGCTACACCTTC. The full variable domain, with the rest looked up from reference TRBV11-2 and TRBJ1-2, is EAGVAQSPRYKIIEKRQSVAFWCNPISGHATLYWYQQILGQGPKLLIQFQNNGVVDDSQLPKDRFSAERLKGVDSTLKIQPAKLEDSAVYLCASTQVDGYGYTFGSGTRLTVV.

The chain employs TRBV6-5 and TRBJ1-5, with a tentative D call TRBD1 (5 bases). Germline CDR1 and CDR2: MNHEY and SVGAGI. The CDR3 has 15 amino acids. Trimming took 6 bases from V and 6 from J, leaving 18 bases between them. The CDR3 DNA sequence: TGTGCCAGCAGCCGCGGGGTCGGGGGAGGTCAGCCCCAGCATTTT. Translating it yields CASSRGVGGGQPQHF.

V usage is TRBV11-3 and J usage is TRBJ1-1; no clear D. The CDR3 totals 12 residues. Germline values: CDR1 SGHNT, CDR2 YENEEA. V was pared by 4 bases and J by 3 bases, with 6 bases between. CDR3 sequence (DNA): TGTGCCAGCAGCTATCGGGACACTGAAGCTTTCTTT. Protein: CASSYRDTEAFF.

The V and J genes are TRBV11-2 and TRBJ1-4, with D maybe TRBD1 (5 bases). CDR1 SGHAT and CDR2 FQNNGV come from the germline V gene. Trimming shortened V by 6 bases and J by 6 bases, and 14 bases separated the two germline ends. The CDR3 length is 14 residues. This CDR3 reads CASSPQGVDEKLFF. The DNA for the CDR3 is TGTGCCAGCAGTCCCCAAGGGGTCGATGAAAAACTGTTTTTT.